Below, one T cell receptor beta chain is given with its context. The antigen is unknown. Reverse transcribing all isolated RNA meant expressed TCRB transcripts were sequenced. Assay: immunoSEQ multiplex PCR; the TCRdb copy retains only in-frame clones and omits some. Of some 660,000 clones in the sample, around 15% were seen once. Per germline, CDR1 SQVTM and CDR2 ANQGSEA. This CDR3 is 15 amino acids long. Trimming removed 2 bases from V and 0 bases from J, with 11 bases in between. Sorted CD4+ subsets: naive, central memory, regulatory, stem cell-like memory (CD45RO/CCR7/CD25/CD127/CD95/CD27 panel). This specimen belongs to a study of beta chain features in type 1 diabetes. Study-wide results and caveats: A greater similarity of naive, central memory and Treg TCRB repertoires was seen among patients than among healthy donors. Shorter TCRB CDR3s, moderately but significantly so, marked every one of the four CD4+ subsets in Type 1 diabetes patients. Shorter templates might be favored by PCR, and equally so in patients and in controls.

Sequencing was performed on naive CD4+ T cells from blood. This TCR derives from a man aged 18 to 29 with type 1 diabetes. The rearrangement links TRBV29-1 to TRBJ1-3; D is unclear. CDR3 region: CSVEYFLASGNTIYF. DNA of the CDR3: TGCAGCGTTGAATACTTCTTAGCCTCTGGAAACACCATATATTTT.